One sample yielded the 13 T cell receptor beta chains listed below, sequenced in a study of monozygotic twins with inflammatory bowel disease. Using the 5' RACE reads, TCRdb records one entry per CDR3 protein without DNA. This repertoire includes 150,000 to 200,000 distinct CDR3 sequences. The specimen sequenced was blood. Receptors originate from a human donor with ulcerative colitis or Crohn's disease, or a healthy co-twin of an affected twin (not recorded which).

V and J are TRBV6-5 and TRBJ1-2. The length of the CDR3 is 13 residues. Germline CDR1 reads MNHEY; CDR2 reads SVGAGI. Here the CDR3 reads CASSYDHQVGYTF.

The CDR3 protein is CASSLAWTSGYHSYEQYF. The V call is TRBV5-5, the J call TRBJ2-7; absent DNA, TCRdb's TRBD2 call cannot be checked. Germline lookup yields CDR1 SGHKS and CDR2 YYEKEE (reference sequence). This CDR3 spans 18 amino acids.

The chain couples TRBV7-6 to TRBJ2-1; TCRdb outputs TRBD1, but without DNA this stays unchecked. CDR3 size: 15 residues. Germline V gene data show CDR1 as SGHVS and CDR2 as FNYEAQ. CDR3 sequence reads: CASSFSGGAKNEQFF.

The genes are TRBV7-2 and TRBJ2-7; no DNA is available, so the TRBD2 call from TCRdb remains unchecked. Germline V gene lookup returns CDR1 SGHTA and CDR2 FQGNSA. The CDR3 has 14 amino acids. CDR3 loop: CASSPRGLENEQYF.

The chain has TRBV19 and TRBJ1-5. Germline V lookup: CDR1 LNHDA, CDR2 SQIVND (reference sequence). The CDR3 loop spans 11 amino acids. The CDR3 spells CASSDNQPQHF.

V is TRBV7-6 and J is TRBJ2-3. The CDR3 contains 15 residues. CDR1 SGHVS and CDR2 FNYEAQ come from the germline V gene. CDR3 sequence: CASSPPTDLIDTQYF. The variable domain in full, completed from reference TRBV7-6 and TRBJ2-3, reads GAGVSQSPRYKVTKRGQDVALRCDPISGHVSLYWYRQALGQGPEFLTYFNYEAQQDKSGLPNDRFSAERPEGSISTLTIQRTEQRDSAMYRCASSPPTDLIDTQYFGPGTRLTVL.

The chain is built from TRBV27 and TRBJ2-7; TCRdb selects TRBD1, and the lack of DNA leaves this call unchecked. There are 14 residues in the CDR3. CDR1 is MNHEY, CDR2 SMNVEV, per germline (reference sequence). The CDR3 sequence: CASSHGRDDYEQYF.

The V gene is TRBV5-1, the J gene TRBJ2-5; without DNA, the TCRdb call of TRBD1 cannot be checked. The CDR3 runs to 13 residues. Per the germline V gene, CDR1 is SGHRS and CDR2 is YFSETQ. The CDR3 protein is CASSGREKETQYF.

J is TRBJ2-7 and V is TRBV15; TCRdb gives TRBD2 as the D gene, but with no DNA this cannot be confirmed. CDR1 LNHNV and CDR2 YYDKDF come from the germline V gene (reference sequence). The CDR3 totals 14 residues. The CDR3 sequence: CATSRDRAGHEQYF.

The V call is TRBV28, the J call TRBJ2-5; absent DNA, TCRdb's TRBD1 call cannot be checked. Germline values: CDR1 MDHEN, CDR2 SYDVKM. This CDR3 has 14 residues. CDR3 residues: CASSPRGVGETQYF.

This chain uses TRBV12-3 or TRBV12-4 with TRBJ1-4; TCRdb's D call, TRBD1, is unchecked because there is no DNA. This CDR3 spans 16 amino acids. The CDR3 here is CASSRQGVDTNEKLFF.

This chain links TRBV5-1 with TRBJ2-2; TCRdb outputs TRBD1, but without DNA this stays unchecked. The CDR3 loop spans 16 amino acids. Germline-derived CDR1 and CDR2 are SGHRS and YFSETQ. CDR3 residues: CASSPGTGVNTGELFF.

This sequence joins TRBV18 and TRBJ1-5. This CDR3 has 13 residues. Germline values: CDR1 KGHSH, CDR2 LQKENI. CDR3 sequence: CASSLHSNQPQHF.